Here is one T cell receptor beta chain with its context. This sample stems from a study of cytomegalovirus exposure and HLA in healthy donors. Study in general: Previous work identified 90 million to 130 million unique TCR beta sequences from about 179 million T cells. Tens of millions of unique TCRs from HLA-typed donors were held in an early release of data.

PCR was performed using 60 Vbeta and 13 Jbeta primers. The method was immunoSEQ multiplex PCR; TCRdb's version includes in-frame clones alone and lacks a portion of them. The profile covers 180,000 or so clones, with 75% to 80% appearing a single time and 5% to 8% taken by the ten largest. J lost 5 bases, V lost 3 bases, and 10 bases had no gene match. Per the germline V gene, CDR1 is SGDLS and CDR2 is YYNGEE. CDR3 length equals 17 residues. This receptor was identified in a man aged 35 to 55 in good health and CMV-seropositive. Sequencing was done on a sample of PBMCs. The chain is built from TRBV9 and TRBJ2-3; 12 nucleotides align to TRBD1. DNA of the CDR3: TGTGCCAGCAGCGCCGGGGGGACAGGGGGCATGAGAGATACGCAGTATTTT. This encodes CASSAGGTGGMRDTQYF.